A single T cell receptor (beta chain) is shown here with its context. This entry belongs to a study of shared clonotypes between healthy human individuals. Here immunoSEQ multiplex PCR was the method, and the copy in TCRdb shows in-frame clones only, minus some. Found here are a few million clones, more than 80% of them singletons; the top ten hold 0.3% to 0.4%. This CDR3 contains 18 residues. Trimming pared 2 bases from V and 0 bases from J, leaving 17 bases between. The V gene's germline CDR1 is SGHRS and CDR2 YFSETQ. Sequenced sample: naive CD4+ T cells from PBMCs. As to subset: CD45RA+ positively selected. This TCR derives from a young man in good health. Some clones in this sample may be carry-over from other donors' samples. The chain couples TRBV5-1 to TRBJ2-2; TRBD1 might be the D (6 bases). In nucleotides, the CDR3 is TGCGCCAGCAGCTTTAGACAGGTTGGGAGTTCGAACACCGGGGAGCTGTTTTTT. Its translation: CASSFRQVGSSNTGELFF.